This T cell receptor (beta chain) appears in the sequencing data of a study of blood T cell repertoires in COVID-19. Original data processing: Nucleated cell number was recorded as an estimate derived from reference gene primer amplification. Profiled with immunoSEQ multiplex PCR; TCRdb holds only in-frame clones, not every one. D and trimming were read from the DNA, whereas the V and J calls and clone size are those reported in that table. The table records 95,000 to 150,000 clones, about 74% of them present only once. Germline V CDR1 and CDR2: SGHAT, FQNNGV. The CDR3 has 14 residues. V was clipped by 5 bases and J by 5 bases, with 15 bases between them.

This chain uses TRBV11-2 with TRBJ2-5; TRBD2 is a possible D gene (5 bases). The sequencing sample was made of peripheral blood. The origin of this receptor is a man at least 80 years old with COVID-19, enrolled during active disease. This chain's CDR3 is CASSRPRGAETQYF. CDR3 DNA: TGTGCCAGCAGCAGACCTCGGGGTGCGGAGACCCAGTACTTC.